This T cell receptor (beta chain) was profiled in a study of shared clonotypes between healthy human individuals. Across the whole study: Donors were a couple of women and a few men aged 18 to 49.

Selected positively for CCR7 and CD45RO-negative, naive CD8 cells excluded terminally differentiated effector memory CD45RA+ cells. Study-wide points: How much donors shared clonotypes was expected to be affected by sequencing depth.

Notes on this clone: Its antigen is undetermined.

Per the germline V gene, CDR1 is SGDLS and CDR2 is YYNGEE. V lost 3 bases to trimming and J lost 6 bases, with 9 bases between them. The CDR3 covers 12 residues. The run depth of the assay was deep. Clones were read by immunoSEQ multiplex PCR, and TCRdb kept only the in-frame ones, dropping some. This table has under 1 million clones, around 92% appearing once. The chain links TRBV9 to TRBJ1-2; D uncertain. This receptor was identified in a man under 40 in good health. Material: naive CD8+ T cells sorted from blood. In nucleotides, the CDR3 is TGTGCCAGCAGCGGCGACGGACATGGCTACACCTTC. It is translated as CASSGDGHGYTF.